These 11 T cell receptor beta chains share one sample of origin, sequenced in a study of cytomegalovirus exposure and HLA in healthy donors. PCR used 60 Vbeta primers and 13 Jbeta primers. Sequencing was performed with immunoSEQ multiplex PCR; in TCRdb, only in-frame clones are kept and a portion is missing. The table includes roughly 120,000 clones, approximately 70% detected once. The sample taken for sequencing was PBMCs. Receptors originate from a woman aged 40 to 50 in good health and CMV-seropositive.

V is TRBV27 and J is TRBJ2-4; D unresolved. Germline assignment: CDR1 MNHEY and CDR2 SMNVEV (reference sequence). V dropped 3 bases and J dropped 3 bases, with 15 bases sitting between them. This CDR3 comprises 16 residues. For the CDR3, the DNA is TGTGCCAGCAGTTTGAATGGTAGGAGCAGCAAAAACATTCAGTACTTC. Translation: CASSLNGRSSKNIQYF.

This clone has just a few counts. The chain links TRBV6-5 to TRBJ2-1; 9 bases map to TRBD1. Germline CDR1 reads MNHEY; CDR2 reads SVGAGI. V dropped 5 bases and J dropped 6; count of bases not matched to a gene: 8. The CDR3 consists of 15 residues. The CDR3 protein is CASSNTGGHGNEQFF. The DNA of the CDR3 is TGTGCCAGCAGTAATACAGGGGGCCACGGCAATGAGCAGTTCTTC.

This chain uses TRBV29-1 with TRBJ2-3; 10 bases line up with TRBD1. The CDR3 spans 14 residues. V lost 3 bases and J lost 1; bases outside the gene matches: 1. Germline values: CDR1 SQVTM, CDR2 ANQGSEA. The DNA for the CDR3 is TGCAGCGTTGAGGGACAGGGGCGCACAGATACGCAGTATTTT. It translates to CSVEGQGRTDTQYF.

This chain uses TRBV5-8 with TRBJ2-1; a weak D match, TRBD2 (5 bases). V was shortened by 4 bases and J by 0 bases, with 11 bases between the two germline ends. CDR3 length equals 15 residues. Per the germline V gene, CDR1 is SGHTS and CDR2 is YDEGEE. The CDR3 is CASSPTGSSYNEQFF. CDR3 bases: TGTGCCAGCAGCCCTACTGGGAGCTCCTACAATGAGCAGTTCTTC.

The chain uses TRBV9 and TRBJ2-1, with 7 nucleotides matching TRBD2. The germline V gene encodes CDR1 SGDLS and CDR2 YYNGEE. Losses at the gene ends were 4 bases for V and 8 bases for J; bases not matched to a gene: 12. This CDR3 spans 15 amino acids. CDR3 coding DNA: TGTGCCAGCAGCTCAGGACTAGTCTATAGCTATGAGCAGTTCTTC. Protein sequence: CASSSGLVYSYEQFF. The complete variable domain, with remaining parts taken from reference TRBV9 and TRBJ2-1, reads DSGVTQTPKHLITATGQRVTLRCSPRSGDLSVYWYQQSLDQGLQFLIQYYNGEERAKGNILERFSAQQFPDLHSELNLSSLELGDSALYFCASSSGLVYSYEQFFGPGTRLTVL.

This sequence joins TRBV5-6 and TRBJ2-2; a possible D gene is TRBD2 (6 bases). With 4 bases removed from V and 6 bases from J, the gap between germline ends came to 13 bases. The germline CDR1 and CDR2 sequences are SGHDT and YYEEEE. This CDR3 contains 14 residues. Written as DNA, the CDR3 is TGTGCCAGCAGCGTGGGGTCGGGGGCCGGGGAGCTGTTTTTT. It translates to CASSVGSGAGELFF.

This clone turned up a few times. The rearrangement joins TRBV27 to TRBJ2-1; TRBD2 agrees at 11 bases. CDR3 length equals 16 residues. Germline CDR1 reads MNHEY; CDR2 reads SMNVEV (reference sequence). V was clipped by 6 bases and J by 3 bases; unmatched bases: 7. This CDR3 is CASRQPLAGGYNEQFF. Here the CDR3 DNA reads TGTGCCAGCAGACAACCCCTAGCGGGAGGCTACAATGAGCAGTTCTTC.

CDR3 amino acids: CASSLAGQPNEKLFF. Written as DNA, the CDR3 is TGTGCCAGCAGCTTAGCCGGACAGCCTAATGAAAAACTGTTTTTT. V and J are TRBV7-9 and TRBJ1-4, with D perhaps TRBD1 (6 bases). The CDR3 spans 15 residues. The germline V and J ends were trimmed by 0 bases and 3 bases, with 8 bases remaining between them. Germline lookup yields CDR1 SEHNR and CDR2 FQNEAQ (reference sequence).

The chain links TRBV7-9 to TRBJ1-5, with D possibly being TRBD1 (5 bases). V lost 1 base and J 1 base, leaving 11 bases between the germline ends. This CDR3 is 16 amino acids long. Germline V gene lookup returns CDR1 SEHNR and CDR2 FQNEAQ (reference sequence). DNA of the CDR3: TGTGCCAGCAGCTTAGATCAGGGTTACAGCAATCAGCCCCAGCATTTT. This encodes CASSLDQGYSNQPQHF.

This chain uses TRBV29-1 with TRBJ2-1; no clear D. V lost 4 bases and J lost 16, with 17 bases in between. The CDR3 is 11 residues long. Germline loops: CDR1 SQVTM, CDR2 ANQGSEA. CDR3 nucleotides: TGCAGCGTTGCGACTCCCACCCAGTATTTCTTC. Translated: CSVATPTQYFF.

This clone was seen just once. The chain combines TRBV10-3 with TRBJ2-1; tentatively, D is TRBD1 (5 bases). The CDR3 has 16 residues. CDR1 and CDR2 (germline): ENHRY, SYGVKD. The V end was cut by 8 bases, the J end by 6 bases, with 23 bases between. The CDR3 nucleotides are TGTGCCATCGGGCGCTCAGGGTCCTCTAGGGGCAATGAGCAGTTCTTC. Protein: CAIGRSGSSRGNEQFF.